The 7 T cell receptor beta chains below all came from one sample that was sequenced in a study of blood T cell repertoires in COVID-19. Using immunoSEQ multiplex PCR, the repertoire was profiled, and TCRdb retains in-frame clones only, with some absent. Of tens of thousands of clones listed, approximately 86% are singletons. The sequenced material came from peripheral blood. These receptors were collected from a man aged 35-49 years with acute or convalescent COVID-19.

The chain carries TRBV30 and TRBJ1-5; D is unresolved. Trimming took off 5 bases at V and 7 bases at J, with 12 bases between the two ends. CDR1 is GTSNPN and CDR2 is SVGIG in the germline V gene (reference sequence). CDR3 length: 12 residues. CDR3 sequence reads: CAWSPAGQPQHF. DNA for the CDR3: TGTGCCTGGTCCCCGGCAGGCCAGCCCCAGCATTTT. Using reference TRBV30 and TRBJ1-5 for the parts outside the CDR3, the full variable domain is SQTIHQWPATLVQPVGSPLSLECTVEGTSNPNLYWYRQAAGRGLQLLFYSVGIGQISSEVPQNLSASRPQDRQFILSSKKLLLSDSGFYLCAWSPAGQPQHFGDGTRLSIL.

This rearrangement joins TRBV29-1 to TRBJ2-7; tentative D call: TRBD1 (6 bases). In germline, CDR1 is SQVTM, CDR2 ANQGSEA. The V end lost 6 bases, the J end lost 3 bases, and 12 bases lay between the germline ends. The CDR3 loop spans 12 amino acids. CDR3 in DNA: TGCAGCGTGAGACAGGTTGGCTACGAGCAGTACTTC. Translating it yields CSVRQVGYEQYF.

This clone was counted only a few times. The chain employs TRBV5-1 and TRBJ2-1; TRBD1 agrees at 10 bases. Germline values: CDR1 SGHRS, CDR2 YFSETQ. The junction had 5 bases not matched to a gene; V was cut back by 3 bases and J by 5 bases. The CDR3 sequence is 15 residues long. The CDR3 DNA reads TGCGCCAGCAGCTCCGGGACAGGGGACCACAATGAGCAGTTCTTC. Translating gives CASSSGTGDHNEQFF.

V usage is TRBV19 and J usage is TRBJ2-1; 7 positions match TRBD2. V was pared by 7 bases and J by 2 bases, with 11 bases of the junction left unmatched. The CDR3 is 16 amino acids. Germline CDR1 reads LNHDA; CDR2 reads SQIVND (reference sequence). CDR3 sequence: CASTQMGGITYNEQFF. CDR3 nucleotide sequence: TGTGCCAGTACCCAAATGGGAGGGATCACCTACAATGAGCAGTTCTTC.

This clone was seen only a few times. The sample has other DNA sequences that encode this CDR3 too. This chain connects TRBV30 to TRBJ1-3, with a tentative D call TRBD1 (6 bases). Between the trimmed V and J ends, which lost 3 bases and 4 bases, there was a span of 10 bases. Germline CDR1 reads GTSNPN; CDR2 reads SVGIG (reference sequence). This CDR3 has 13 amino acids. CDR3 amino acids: CAWRNRAGNTIYF. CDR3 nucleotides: TGTGCCTGGAGAAACAGGGCCGGAAACACCATATATTTT.

The CDR3 coding sequence is TGTGCCAGCAGCACAAAAACCGACAGTGCCTCCTACAATGAGCAGTTCTTC. This encodes CASSTKTDSASYNEQFF. The chain links TRBV11-2 to TRBJ2-1; the D gene is possibly TRBD1 (5 bases). The V gene's germline CDR1 is SGHAT and CDR2 FQNNGV. Between the trimmed V and J ends, which lost 5 bases and 0 bases, there was a span of 17 bases. The CDR3 loop spans 17 amino acids. The whole variable domain, filled in from reference TRBV11-2 and TRBJ2-1, reads EAGVAQSPRYKIIEKRQSVAFWCNPISGHATLYWYQQILGQGPKLLIQFQNNGVVDDSQLPKDRFSAERLKGVDSTLKIQPAKLEDSAVYLCASSTKTDSASYNEQFFGPGTRLTVL.

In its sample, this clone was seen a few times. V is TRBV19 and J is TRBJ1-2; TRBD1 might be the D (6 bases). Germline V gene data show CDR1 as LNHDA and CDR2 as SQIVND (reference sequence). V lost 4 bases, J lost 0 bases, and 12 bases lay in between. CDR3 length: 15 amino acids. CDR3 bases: TGTGCCAGTAGTAGAGAGACAGGAACTAACTATGGCTACACCTTC. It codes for CASSRETGTNYGYTF.